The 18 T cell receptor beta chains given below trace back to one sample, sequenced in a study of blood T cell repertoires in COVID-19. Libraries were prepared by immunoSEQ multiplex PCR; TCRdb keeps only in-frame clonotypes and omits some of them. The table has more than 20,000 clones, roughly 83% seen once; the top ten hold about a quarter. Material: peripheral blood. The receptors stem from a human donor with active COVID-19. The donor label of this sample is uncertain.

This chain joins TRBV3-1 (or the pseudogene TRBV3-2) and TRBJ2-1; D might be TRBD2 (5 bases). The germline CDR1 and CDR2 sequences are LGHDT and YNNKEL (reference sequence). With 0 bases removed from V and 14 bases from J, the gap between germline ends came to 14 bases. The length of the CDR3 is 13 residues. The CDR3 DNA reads TGTGCCAGCAGCCAAGATTTGGGGAGCAAGGAGTTCTTC. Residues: CASSQDLGSKEFF.

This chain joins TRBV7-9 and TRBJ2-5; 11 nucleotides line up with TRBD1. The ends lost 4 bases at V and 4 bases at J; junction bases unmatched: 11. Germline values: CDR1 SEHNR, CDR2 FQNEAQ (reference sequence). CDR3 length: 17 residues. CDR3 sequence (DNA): TGTGCCAGCAGCTCGACCCAATCGGACAGGGGGCGAGAGACCCAGTACTTC. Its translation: CASSSTQSDRGRETQYF. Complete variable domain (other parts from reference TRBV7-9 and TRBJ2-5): DTGVSQNPRHKITKRGQNVTFRCDPISEHNRLYWYRQTLGQGPEFLTYFQNEAQLEKSRLLSDRFSAERPKGSFSTLEIQRTEQGDSAMYLCASSSTQSDRGRETQYFGPGTRLLVL.

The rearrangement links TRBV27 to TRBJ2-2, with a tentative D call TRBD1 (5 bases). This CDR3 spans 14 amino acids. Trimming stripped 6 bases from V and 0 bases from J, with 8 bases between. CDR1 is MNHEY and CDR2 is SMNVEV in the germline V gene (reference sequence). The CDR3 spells CASRMGPNTGELFF. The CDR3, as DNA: TGTGCCAGCAGGATGGGGCCGAACACCGGGGAGCTGTTTTTT.

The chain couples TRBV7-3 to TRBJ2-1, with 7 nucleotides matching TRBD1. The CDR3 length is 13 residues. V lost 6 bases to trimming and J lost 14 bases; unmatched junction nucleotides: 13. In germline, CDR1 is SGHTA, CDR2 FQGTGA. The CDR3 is CASSLMEDRAKFF. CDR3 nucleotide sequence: TGTGCCAGCAGTCTCATGGAAGACAGGGCCAAGTTCTTC.

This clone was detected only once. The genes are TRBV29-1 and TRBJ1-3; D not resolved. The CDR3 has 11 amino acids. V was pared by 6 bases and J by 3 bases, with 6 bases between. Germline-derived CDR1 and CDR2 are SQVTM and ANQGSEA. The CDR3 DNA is TGCAGCGTAACTAGTGGAAACACCATATATTTT. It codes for CSVTSGNTIYF. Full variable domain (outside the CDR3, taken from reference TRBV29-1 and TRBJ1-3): SAVISQKPSRDICQRGTSLTIQCQVDSQVTMMFWYRQQPGQSLTLIATANQGSEATYESGFVIDKFPISRPNLTFSTLTVSNMSPEDSSIYLCSVTSGNTIYFGEGSWLTVV.

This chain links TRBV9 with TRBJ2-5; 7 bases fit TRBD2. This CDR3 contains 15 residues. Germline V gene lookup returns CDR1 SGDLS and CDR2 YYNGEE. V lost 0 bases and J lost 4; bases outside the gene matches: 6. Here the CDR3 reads CASSVDGASGETQYF. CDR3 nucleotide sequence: TGTGCCAGCAGCGTAGATGGTGCTAGCGGAGAGACCCAGTACTTC.

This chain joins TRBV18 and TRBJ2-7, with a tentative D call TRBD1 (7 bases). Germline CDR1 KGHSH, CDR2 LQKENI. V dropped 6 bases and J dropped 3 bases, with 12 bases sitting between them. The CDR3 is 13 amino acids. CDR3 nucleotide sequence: TGTGCCAGCTCCAGCCAGGGGGGCTACGAGCAGTACTTC. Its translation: CASSSQGGYEQYF.

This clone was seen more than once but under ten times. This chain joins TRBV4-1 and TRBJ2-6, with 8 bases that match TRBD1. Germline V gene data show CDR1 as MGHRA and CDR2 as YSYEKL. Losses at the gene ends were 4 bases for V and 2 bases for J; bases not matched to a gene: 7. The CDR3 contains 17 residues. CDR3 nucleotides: TGCGCCAGCAGCCTGTCACAGGGGGGAACTGGGGCCAACGTCCTGACTTTC. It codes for CASSLSQGGTGANVLTF.

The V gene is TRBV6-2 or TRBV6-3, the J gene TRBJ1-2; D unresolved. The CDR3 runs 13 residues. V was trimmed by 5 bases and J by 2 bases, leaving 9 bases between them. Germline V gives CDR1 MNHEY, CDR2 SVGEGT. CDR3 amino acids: CASSMVQNYGYTF. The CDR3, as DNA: TGTGCCAGCAGTATGGTACAGAACTATGGCTACACCTTC.

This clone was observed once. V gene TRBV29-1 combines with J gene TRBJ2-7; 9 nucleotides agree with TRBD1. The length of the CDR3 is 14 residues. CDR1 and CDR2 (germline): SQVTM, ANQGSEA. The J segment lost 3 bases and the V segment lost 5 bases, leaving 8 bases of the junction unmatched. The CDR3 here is CSVYTGTGIYEQYF. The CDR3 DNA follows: TGCAGCGTTTACACCGGGACAGGGATCTACGAGCAGTACTTC.

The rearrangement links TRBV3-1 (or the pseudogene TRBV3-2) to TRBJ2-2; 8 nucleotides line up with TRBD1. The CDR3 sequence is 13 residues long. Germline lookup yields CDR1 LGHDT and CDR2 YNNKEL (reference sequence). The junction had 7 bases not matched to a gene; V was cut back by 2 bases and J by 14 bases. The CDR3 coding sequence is TGTGCCAGCAGCCAAACGCGGCAGGGGGCTCTGTTTTTT. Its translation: CASSQTRQGALFF.

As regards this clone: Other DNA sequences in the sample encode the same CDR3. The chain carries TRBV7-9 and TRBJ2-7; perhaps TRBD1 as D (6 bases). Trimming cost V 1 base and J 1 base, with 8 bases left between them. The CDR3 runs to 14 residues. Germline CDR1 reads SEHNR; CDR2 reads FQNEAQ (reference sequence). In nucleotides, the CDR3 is TGTGCCAGCAGCTTAGAGACAGGTTCCTACGAGCAGTACTTC. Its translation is CASSLETGSYEQYF.

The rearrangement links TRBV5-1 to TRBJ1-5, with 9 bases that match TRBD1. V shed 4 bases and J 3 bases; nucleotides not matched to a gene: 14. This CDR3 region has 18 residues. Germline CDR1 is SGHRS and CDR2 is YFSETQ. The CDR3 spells CASSRGDATGGINQPQHF. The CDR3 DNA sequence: TGCGCCAGCAGCCGCGGGGACGCGACAGGGGGGATCAATCAGCCCCAGCATTTT.

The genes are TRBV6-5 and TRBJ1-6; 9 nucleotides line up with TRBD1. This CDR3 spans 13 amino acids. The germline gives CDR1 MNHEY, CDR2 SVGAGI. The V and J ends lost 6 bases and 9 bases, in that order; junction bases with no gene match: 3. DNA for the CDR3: TGTGCCAGCAGCGGACAGGGGTTTTCACCCCTCCACTTT. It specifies CASSGQGFSPLHF.

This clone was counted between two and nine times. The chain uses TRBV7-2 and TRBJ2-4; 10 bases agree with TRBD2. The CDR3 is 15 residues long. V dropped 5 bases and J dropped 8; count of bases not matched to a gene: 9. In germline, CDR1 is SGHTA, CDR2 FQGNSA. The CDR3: CASSAWGLARDIQYF. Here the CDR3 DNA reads TGTGCCAGCAGCGCCTGGGGACTAGCGAGGGACATTCAGTACTTC.

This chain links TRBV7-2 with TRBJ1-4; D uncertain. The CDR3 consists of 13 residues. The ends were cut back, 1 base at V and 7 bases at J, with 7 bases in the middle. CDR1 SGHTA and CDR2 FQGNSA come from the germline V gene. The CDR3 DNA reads TGTGCCAGCAGCTTAGGAGTGAGTGAAAAACTGTTTTTT. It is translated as CASSLGVSEKLFF.

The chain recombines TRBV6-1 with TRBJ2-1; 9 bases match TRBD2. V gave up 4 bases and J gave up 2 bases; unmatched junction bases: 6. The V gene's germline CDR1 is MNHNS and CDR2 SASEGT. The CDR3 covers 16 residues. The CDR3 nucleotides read TGTGCCAGCAGTGGTCTAGCTAGCGGGGCCTACAATGAGCAGTTCTTC. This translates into CASSGLASGAYNEQFF.

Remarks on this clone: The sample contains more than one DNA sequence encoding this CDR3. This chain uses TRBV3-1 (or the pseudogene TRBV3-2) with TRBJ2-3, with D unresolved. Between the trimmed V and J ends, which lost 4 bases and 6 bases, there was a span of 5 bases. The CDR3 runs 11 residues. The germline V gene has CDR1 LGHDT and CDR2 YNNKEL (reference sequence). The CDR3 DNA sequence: TGTGCCAGCAGCCTCGTGGATACGCAGTATTTT. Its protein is CASSLVDTQYF.